This T cell receptor (beta chain) was recovered during a study of T cells in Graves' hyperthyroidism and ophthalmopathy. Amplified TCR beta CDR3 regions derived from RNA transcripts. An initial round of RT-PCR targeting the TCR CDR3 relied on the HTBI primer set. TCRdb reprocessed the multiplex PCR reads with MiXCR, giving one entry per CDR3 protein. This sample has fewer than 350,000 distinct CDR3 sequences; 15% to 20% occur once, and the top ten carry under 55%. Ten or more counts support this clonotype. V lost 4 bases to trimming and J lost 2 bases, with 5 bases between them. Germline V CDR1 and CDR2: DFQATT, SNEGSKA (reference sequence). This CDR3 has 11 residues. Graves' hyperthyroidism was deemed stable given no ophthalmopathy progression within 18 months. Participants, patients aged 18 to 65, had newly diagnosed hyperthyroidism with a duration under 2 months.

This sequence was found in a woman in her fifties or sixties with Graves' hyperthyroidism. Input material: blood. The genes are TRBV20-1 and TRBJ1-2; D call uncertain. CDR3 sequence: CSAKDNYGYTF. The CDR3 coding sequence is TGCAGTGCTAAGGACAACTATGGCTACACCTTC.